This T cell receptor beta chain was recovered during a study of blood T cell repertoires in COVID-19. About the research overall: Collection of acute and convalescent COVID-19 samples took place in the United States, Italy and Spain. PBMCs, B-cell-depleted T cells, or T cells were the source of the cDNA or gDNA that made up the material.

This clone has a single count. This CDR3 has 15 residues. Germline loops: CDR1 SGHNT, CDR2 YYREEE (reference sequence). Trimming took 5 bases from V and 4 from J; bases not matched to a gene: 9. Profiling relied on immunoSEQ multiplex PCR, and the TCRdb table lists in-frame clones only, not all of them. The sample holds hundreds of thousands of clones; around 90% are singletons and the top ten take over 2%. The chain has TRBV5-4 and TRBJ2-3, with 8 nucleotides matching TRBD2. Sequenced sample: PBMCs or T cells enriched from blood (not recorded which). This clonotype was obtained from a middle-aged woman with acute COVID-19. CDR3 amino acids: CASRMSGGAPDTQYF. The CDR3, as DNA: TGTGCCAGCAGAATGTCCGGGGGGGCCCCAGATACGCAGTATTTT.